This passage covers 5 T cell receptor beta chains from one sample sequenced in a study of CD8+CD57+ T cells in acquired aplastic anemia. The study profiled TCR beta VDJ and CDR3 using genomic DNA as template. TCRdb re-called the reads through MiXCR, storing one row per CDR3 protein. Among approximately 380,000 distinct CDR3 sequences, 65% to 75% were seen once, and the ten largest hold under 4.5%. The sequenced sample consisted of sorted CD4+, CD8+, or CD8+CD57+ T cells (not recorded which) from PBMCs. These receptors were collected from a human donor in good health, serving as a control.

The chain recombines TRBV7-3 with TRBJ2-3; no clear D. The germline V gene has CDR1 SGHTA and CDR2 FQGTGA. The V end lost 5 bases, the J end lost 2 bases, and 8 bases lay between the germline ends. The CDR3 loop spans 13 amino acids. In DNA, the CDR3 is TGTGCCAGCAGCGTAGGCTTCACAGATACGCAGTATTTT. Translation: CASSVGFTDTQYF.

V is TRBV2 and J is TRBJ1-5; D not certain. The CDR3 contains 15 residues. The V gene lost 8 bases and the J gene lost 6 bases, with 20 bases spanning the gap. Germline V gene lookup returns CDR1 SNHLY and CDR2 FYNNEI. The CDR3 sequence is CASGPPGGVGQPQHF. The CDR3 nucleotides are TGTGCCAGCGGCCCCCCCGGTGGGGTAGGTCAGCCCCAGCATTTT.

This chain joins TRBV20-1 and TRBJ2-7, with a tentative D call TRBD2 (6 bases). The germline gives CDR1 DFQATT, CDR2 SNEGSKA (reference sequence). Trimming shortened V by 3 bases and J by 5 bases, and 23 bases separated the two germline ends. The CDR3 has 16 residues. DNA for the CDR3: TGCAGTGCTAGGCCCCATATAGCGGACCTCTACGACGAGCAGTACTTC. Protein: CSARPHIADLYDEQYF.

This chain connects TRBV2 to TRBJ1-1, with D possibly being TRBD1 (5 bases). Germline V gene sequence: CDR1 SNHLY, CDR2 FYNNEI. V shed 3 bases and J shed 0 bases, with 14 bases lying between them. The CDR3 is 16 residues long. For the CDR3, the DNA is TGTGCCAGCAGTGATAGGGGAAGGGTCTTGAACACTGAAGCTTTCTTT. Translating it yields CASSDRGRVLNTEAFF. Variable domain in full (rest from reference TRBV2 and TRBJ1-1): EPEVTQTPSHQVTQMGQEVILRCVPISNHLYFYWYRQILGQKVEFLVSFYNNEISEKSEIFDDQFSVERPDGSNFTLKIRSTKLEDSAMYFCASSDRGRVLNTEAFFGQGTRLTVV.

Written as DNA, the CDR3 is TGTGCCAGCAGTCCTACAGGGGTGGGGTATGGCTACACCTTC. Its translation is CASSPTGVGYGYTF. V gene TRBV11-3 combines with J gene TRBJ1-2; 7 bases fit TRBD1. The CDR3 has 14 residues. Losses at the gene ends were 6 bases for V and 5 bases for J; bases not matched to a gene: 9. Germline V gene sequence: CDR1 SGHNT, CDR2 YENEEA.